These 29 T cell receptor beta chains share one sample of origin, sequenced in a study of blood T cell repertoires in COVID-19. Some clones are missing from TCRdb's copy, which holds only in-frame ones; the method was immunoSEQ multiplex PCR. This sample carries approximately 400,000 clones, around 88% of them seen once, and the ten largest clones take around an eighth. The sample consisted of peripheral blood. The receptors derive from a woman aged 45-65 years with COVID-19, enrolled during active disease.

The chain joins TRBV9 to TRBJ2-1; TRBD1 is a possible D gene (7 bases). V lost 5 bases, J lost 7 bases, and 13 bases lay in between. This CDR3 is built from 13 residues. Germline loops: CDR1 SGDLS, CDR2 YYNGEE. Written as DNA, the CDR3 is TGTGCCAGCAGTACAGGGGCGGGGAATGAGCAGTTCTTC. It translates to CASSTGAGNEQFF.

V gene TRBV19 combines with J gene TRBJ2-1; 9 bases are a match to TRBD2. This CDR3 is 18 amino acids long. Germline V gene sequence: CDR1 LNHDA, CDR2 SQIVND (reference sequence). The V segment lost 0 bases and the J segment 7 bases; nucleotides outside the gene matches: 13. For the CDR3, the DNA is TGTGCCAGTAGTATAGATGAGGCGGGGGGGAGGATAACGAATGAGCAGTTCTTC. Its protein product is CASSIDEAGGRITNEQFF.

This rearrangement joins TRBV18 to TRBJ1-1; D unresolved. The CDR3 covers 13 residues. The ends were cut back, 6 bases at V and 1 base at J, with 9 bases in the middle. Germline V gene sequence: CDR1 KGHSH, CDR2 LQKENI. The DNA for the CDR3 is TGTGCCAGCTCTTCTAGTCGGAACACTGAAGCTTTCTTT. Its protein product is CASSSSRNTEAFF.

The V and J genes are TRBV7-9 and TRBJ1-1; 10 nucleotides line up with TRBD1. CDR3 length: 17 amino acids. Per the germline V gene, CDR1 is SEHNR and CDR2 is FQNEAQ (reference sequence). V was pared by 1 base and J by 4 bases, with 9 bases of the junction left unmatched. CDR3 in amino acids: CASSLEGTGDFGTEAFF. The CDR3, as DNA: TGTGCCAGCAGCTTAGAGGGGACAGGGGATTTTGGCACTGAAGCTTTCTTT. Filled out from reference TRBV7-9 and TRBJ1-1, the complete variable domain reads DTGVSQNPRHKITKRGQNVTFRCDPISEHNRLYWYRQTLGQGPEFLTYFQNEAQLEKSRLLSDRFSAERPKGSFSTLEIQRTEQGDSAMYLCASSLEGTGDFGTEAFFGQGTRLTVV.

The V and J genes are TRBV30 and TRBJ2-7; tentative D call: TRBD1 (5 bases). Trimming cost V 3 bases and J 2 bases, with 11 bases left between them. Germline loops: CDR1 GTSNPN, CDR2 SVGIG (reference sequence). The CDR3 loop spans 13 amino acids. The CDR3 DNA sequence: TGTGCCTGGAGCACAGACAGAGCCTACGAGCAGTACTTC. This encodes CAWSTDRAYEQYF.

The chain combines TRBV2 with TRBJ2-3; possibly TRBD2 for D (5 bases). Germline CDR1 is SNHLY and CDR2 is FYNNEI. CDR3 length: 14 residues. Between the trimmed V and J ends, which lost 6 bases and 6 bases, there was a span of 16 bases. The CDR3: CASSGGPQSDTQYF. The CDR3, as DNA: TGTGCCAGCAGCGGAGGACCGCAAAGTGATACGCAGTATTTT.

This chain joins TRBV7-6 and TRBJ2-3; TRBD2 matches 7 bases. The V and J ends lost 4 bases and 0 bases, in that order; junction bases with no gene match: 7. Germline-derived CDR1 and CDR2 are SGHVS and FNYEAQ. There are 16 residues in the CDR3. The CDR3 protein is CASSSFRRGSTDTQYF. The DNA of the CDR3 is TGTGCCAGCAGCTCCTTCCGGCGGGGGAGCACAGATACGCAGTATTTT.

The chain employs TRBV6-5 and TRBJ2-2; the match to TRBD2 covers 8 bases. Per germline, CDR1 MNHEY and CDR2 SVGAGI. The CDR3 is made up of 15 amino acids. Trimming took 5 bases from V and 6 from J; bases not matched to a gene: 8. Here the CDR3 DNA reads TGTGCCAGCAGTCCCCCAGGCGGGGGGCCCGGGGAGCTGTTTTTT. Amino acid sequence: CASSPPGGGPGELFF.

The rearrangement links TRBV19 to TRBJ2-7, with a weak D call TRBD1 (6 bases). CDR3 length: 15 amino acids. Per the germline V gene, CDR1 is LNHDA and CDR2 is SQIVND (reference sequence). Trimming removed 5 bases at V and 0 bases at J, with 14 bases between. CDR3 protein: CASSDRSRNSYEQYF. CDR3 nucleotide sequence: TGTGCCAGTAGTGACAGGTCACGAAACTCCTACGAGCAGTACTTC.

The chain couples TRBV30 to TRBJ1-1; a possible D gene is TRBD1 (6 bases). The CDR3 totals 14 residues. The germline V gene encodes CDR1 GTSNPN and CDR2 SVGIG (reference sequence). With 3 bases removed from V and 10 bases from J, the gap between germline ends came to 21 bases. The CDR3 protein is CAWRPRASVRGAFF. In DNA form, the CDR3 reads TGTGCCTGGAGGCCTAGAGCGTCGGTCAGGGGAGCTTTCTTT.

The chain links TRBV7-8 to TRBJ1-2, with D possibly TRBD1 on 5 matching bases. Between the trimmed V and J ends, which lost 3 bases and 0 bases, there was a span of 8 bases. Germline lookup yields CDR1 SGHVS and CDR2 FQNEAQ. CDR3 length: 14 residues. CDR3 in amino acids: CASSFGGSNYGYTF. The DNA for the CDR3 is TGTGCCAGCAGCTTTGGGGGGTCTAACTATGGCTACACCTTC.

The J gene is TRBJ2-5, the V gene TRBV10-1; 8 nucleotides line up with TRBD2. The CDR3 extends over 13 amino acids. V dropped 6 bases and J dropped 5; count of bases not matched to a gene: 5. CDR1 is WNHNN, CDR2 SYGVQD, per germline (reference sequence). This CDR3 reads CASSKGTSETQYF. The DNA of the CDR3 is TGCGCCAGCAGCAAAGGGACTAGTGAGACCCAGTACTTC.

This clone was seen just once. V and J are TRBV28 and TRBJ2-7, with 9 positions matching TRBD1. CDR3 size: 14 residues. Germline assignment: CDR1 MDHEN and CDR2 SYDVKM. V trimming: 7 bases; J trimming: 3 bases; junction bases outside the gene matches: 7. In DNA, the CDR3 is TGTGCCAGCACGTCCTGGACAGGGGACTACGAGCAGTACTTC. Translating gives CASTSWTGDYEQYF.

The gene calls are TRBV21-1 and TRBJ2-5; the D call of TRBD2 is as the table states it, not checked on the DNA. TRBV21-1 is a pseudogene locus. The CDR3 is 17 residues long. The CDR3: CASSKDGRDEAQETQYF. In DNA form, the CDR3 reads TGTGCCAGCAGCAAAGACGGGCGGGACGAAGCTCAAGAGACCCAGTACTTC.

The chain carries TRBV5-1 and TRBJ1-2; possibly TRBD1 for D (6 bases). The CDR3 contains 15 residues. CDR1 and CDR2 (germline): SGHRS, YFSETQ. Trimming stripped 3 bases from V and 0 bases from J, with 12 bases between. CDR3 DNA sequence: TGCGCCAGCAGCTCGACAGGCTTGGCTAACTATGGCTACACCTTC. It encodes CASSSTGLANYGYTF.

The chain joins TRBV11-2 to TRBJ1-6, with 9 nucleotides matching TRBD1. The junction had 5 bases not matched to a gene; V was cut back by 1 base and J by 10 bases. CDR3 length: 15 amino acids. The germline CDR1 and CDR2 sequences are SGHAT and FQNNGV. The chain's CDR3 is CASSLGDREWSPLHF. CDR3 DNA: TGTGCCAGCAGCTTAGGGGACAGGGAGTGGTCACCCCTCCACTTT.

The rearrangement uses TRBV5-6 and TRBJ2-3, with 10 bases aligning to TRBD2. Germline CDR1 is SGHDT and CDR2 is YYEEEE. The CDR3 has 16 amino acids. Trimming at V came to 1 base and at J to 2 bases, leaving 4 bases not matched to a gene. CDR3 loop: CASSLRLAGVTDTQYF. In DNA, the CDR3 is TGTGCCAGCAGCTTGAGGCTAGCGGGGGTCACAGATACGCAGTATTTT.

Only a few counts were recorded for this clone. Here the CDR3 reads CASSDRLHQPQHF. The CDR3 DNA sequence: TGTGCCAGCAGTGACAGACTTCATCAGCCCCAGCATTTT. The rearrangement uses TRBV6-1 and TRBJ1-5, with D unclear. There are 13 residues in the CDR3. V gave up 3 bases and J gave up 5 bases, with 8 bases separating them. CDR1 is MNHNS, CDR2 SASEGT, per germline.

On this clone: One junction end does not reproduce the germline sequence, and a read error may be involved. The rearrangement links TRBV13 to TRBJ2-7, with TRBD2 as a possible D gene (6 bases). This CDR3 is built from 11 residues. The germline V gene has CDR1 PRHDT and CDR2 FYEKMQ (reference sequence). The CDR3 reads CASSEGASVNF. The CDR3 bases are TGTGCCAGCAGCGAAGGGGCTAGCGTAAACTTC.

This sequence joins TRBV5-5 and TRBJ1-2; 8 nucleotides match TRBD1. Germline V gene sequence: CDR1 SGHKS, CDR2 YYEKEE (reference sequence). V shed 4 bases and J 6 bases; nucleotides not matched to a gene: 14. The CDR3 length is 16 residues. The CDR3 loop is CASSPGTGSFGDGYTF. CDR3 sequence (DNA): TGTGCCAGCAGCCCGGGGACAGGTAGTTTCGGGGATGGCTACACCTTC.

The genes are TRBV6-5 and TRBJ1-1; no clear D gene. CDR1 and CDR2 (germline): MNHEY, SVGAGI. The CDR3 spans 13 residues. Trimming pared 6 bases from V and 3 bases from J, leaving 11 bases between. The CDR3 reads CASSRRRDTEAFF. CDR3 nucleotide sequence: TGTGCCAGCAGCCGCCGGAGGGACACTGAAGCTTTCTTT.

The chain links TRBV6-6 to TRBJ1-3; 7 bases align to TRBD1. CDR3 size: 15 residues. The germline V gene encodes CDR1 MNHNY and CDR2 SVGAGI (reference sequence). With 3 bases clipped from V and 3 bases from J, the junction kept 5 bases outside the gene matches. The CDR3 is CASSYPTGVGNTIYF. The CDR3 coding sequence is TGTGCCAGCAGTTATCCTACAGGGGTTGGAAACACCATATATTTT.

The chain recombines TRBV5-6 with TRBJ2-2, with 7 bases aligning to TRBD1. Germline loops: CDR1 SGHDT, CDR2 YYEEEE. J was trimmed by 6 bases and V by 0 bases; bases with no gene match: 11. There are 17 residues in the CDR3. The DNA for the CDR3 is TGTGCCAGCAGCTTGGCCCGGGTAGGGGGCGCTCCCGGGGAGCTGTTTTTT. This sequence encodes CASSLARVGGAPGELFF.

The J gene is TRBJ2-5, the V gene TRBV6-2 or TRBV6-3; TRBD2 matches 7 bases. This CDR3 spans 13 amino acids. CDR1 and CDR2 from the germline V gene are MNHEY and SVGEGT. Unmatched junction bases numbered 3, after V lost 4 bases and J lost 4 bases. The DNA of the CDR3 is TGTGCCAGCAGTTTATCGGGGGGAGAGACCCAGTACTTC. It encodes CASSLSGGETQYF.

The chain links TRBV10-1 to TRBJ1-2; D unresolved. V was clipped by 3 bases and J by 0 bases, with 14 bases between them. This CDR3 comprises 16 residues. Germline CDR1 and CDR2: WNHNN and SYGVQD (reference sequence). The CDR3 loop reads CASSDDRSGSNYGYTF. The CDR3 coding sequence is TGCGCCAGCAGTGATGATCGATCGGGTTCTAACTATGGCTACACCTTC.

V is TRBV7-6 and J is TRBJ1-1, with D tentatively TRBD1 (5 bases). The germline V and J ends were trimmed by 2 bases and 0 bases, with 7 bases remaining between them. The CDR3 loop spans 14 amino acids. From germline, CDR1 is SGHVS and CDR2 FNYEAQ. CDR3 coding DNA: TGTGCCAGCAGCTTACGACAGCTGAACACTGAAGCTTTCTTT. It is translated as CASSLRQLNTEAFF.

The rearrangement uses TRBV14 and TRBJ2-7; D uncertain. The V gene's germline CDR1 is SGHDN and CDR2 FVKESK. The germline V and J ends were trimmed by 8 bases and 3 bases, with 11 bases remaining between them. The CDR3 is 12 residues long. CDR3: CASSGIRYEQYF. The CDR3 DNA follows: TGTGCCAGCTCGGGTATACGCTACGAGCAGTACTTC.

This chain links TRBV3-1 (or the pseudogene TRBV3-2) with TRBJ2-7; 9 positions agree with TRBD1. This CDR3 has 14 amino acids. J gave up 3 bases and V 5 bases, and 5 bases lay outside the gene matches. Looked up from germline, CDR1 is LGHDT and CDR2 is YNNKEL (reference sequence). This chain's CDR3 is CASSETGGSYEQYF. The CDR3 DNA reads as TGTGCCAGCAGCGAGACAGGGGGGAGCTACGAGCAGTACTTC.

The V and J genes are TRBV10-1 and TRBJ2-2; perhaps TRBD1 as D (6 bases). The CDR3 has 14 amino acids. CDR1 and CDR2 (germline): WNHNN, SYGVQD (reference sequence). Trimming cost V 8 bases and J 0 bases, with 10 bases left between them. The CDR3, as DNA: TGCGCCAGCGCAACAGGGTCGAACACCGGGGAGCTGTTTTTT. Protein sequence: CASATGSNTGELFF.